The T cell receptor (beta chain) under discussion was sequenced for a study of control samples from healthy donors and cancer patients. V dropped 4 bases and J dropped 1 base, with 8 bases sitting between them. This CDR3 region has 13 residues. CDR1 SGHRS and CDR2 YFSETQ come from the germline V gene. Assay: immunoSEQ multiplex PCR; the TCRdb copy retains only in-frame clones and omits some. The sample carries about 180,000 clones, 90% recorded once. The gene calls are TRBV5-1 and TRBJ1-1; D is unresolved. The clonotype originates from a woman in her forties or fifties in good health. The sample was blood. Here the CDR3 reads CASSPRGNTEAFF. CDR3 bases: TGCGCCAGCAGCCCCCGGGGGAACACTGAAGCTTTCTTT.